This TCR beta chain is from a study of shared clonotypes between healthy human individuals. Turning to the study itself: Two female and three male donors aged 18 to 49 were enrolled.

At the deep level, the assay was run. Replicate PCRs were loaded with approximately 300 ng DNA from unsorted PBMC, about 30,000 T cell genomes. Repertoires were generated with immunoSEQ multiplex PCR, while TCRdb's copy carries only in-frame clones and drops some. The sample carries about 500,000 clones, 60% to 80% recorded once. Each sample came from a Caucasian adult donor living in Nashville, Tennessee. Per the germline V gene, CDR1 is MDHEN and CDR2 is SYDVKM. J was trimmed by 8 bases and V by 5 bases; bases with no gene match: 10. The CDR3 is made up of 16 amino acids. V and J are TRBV28 and TRBJ2-1; 12 positions match TRBD1. The clonotype was recovered from a woman aged 40 to 55 in good health. Some clones in this sample may be carry-over from other donors' samples. Sample: PBMCs. This CDR3 is CASSPGTGGWLDEQFF. DNA for the CDR3: TGTGCCAGCAGTCCCGGGACAGGGGGCTGGCTCGATGAGCAGTTCTTC.